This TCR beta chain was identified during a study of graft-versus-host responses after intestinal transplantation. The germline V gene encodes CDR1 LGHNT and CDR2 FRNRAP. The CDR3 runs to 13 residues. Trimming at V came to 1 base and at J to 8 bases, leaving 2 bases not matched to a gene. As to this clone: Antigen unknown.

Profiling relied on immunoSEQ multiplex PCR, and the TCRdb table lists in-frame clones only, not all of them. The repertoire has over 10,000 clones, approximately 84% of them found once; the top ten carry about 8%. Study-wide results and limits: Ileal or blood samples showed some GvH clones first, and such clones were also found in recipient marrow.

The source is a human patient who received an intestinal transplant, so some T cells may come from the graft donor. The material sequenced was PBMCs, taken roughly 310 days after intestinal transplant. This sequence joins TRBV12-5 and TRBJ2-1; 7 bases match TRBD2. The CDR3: CASGLGLAYEQFF. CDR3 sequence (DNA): TGTGCTAGTGGTTTGGGACTAGCATATGAGCAGTTCTTC.